This entry describes one T cell receptor beta chain. Together with a sample-barcoded 5' primer, a J-beta primer mix was included in a second PCR lasting about 6 to 11 cycles. The template-switch adaptor was a 5' adaptor with 12 random nucleotides. It tagged each cDNA molecule. TCRdb re-derived calls from the 5' RACE reads in MiXCR, one entry per CDR3 protein. Among hundreds of thousands of distinct CDR3 sequences, 58% were seen once, and the ten largest hold about 20%. The data derive from a study of blood T cells in healthy people across ages. Germline V CDR1 and CDR2: MDHEN, SYDVKM. This CDR3 comprises 12 residues. V dropped 10 bases and J dropped 6 bases, with 13 bases sitting between them.

The chain joins TRBV28 to TRBJ2-1; D is unresolved. The sequence was obtained from a man under 40 in good health. The specimen was blood. The CDR3 is CANNRLFNEQFF. The CDR3 nucleotides read TGTGCCAACAATAGGCTTTTCAATGAGCAGTTCTTC.